A selection of T cell receptor beta chains follows, all from one sample in a study of cytomegalovirus exposure and HLA in healthy donors. Some clones are missing from TCRdb's copy, which holds only in-frame ones; the method was immunoSEQ multiplex PCR. The sample includes about 100,000 clones, 73% of them seen just once. Sequenced sample: PBMCs. All receptors come from a man younger than 40 in good health and CMV-seronegative. The CDR3 runs from the conserved cysteine through the conserved F or W. The D gene is left open where the match is weak. Rows may omit the clone size; those that give it use once, few, many or a size class.

J,D,V,length,size,DNA,CDR3
TRBJ2-7,.,TRBV21-1,15,once,TGTGCCAGCACGACTAGCGGGAGGGCCTCATCGGAGCAGTACTTC,CASTTSGRASSEQYF
TRBJ2-5,TRBD1,TRBV6-5,15,few,TGTGCCAGCAGTTACGGGGGACAGGGCGAAGAGACCCAGTACTTC,CASSYGGQGEETQYF
TRBJ1-2,TRBD1,TRBV7-8,12,.,TGTGCCAGCAGCTCCCTGACAGGGGACTACACCTTC,CASSSLTGDYTF
TRBJ2-1,TRBD2,TRBV4-2,15,.,TGTGCCAGCAGCCAAGGACTAGCGGGGGGAAATGAGCAGTTCTTC,CASSQGLAGGNEQFF
TRBJ2-2,.,TRBV6-6,14,few,TGTGCCAGCAAAAAGGGAGCGGGCCCCGGGGAGCTGTTTTTT,CASKKGAGPGELFF
TRBJ1-5,.,TRBV5-6,14,few,TGTGCCAGCAGCTTTTCCGGGGGAGGTCAGCCCCAGCATTTT,CASSFSGGGQPQHF
TRBJ2-1,.,TRBV7-3,13,.,TGTGCCAGCAGCTTAGGGCCCCGCTTGGAGCAGTTCTTC,CASSLGPRLEQFF
TRBJ2-5,.,TRBV5-1,16,.,TGCGCCAGCAGCTTGGGGACGGGATCGGAGGAAGAGACCCAGTACTTC,CASSLGTGSEEETQYF
TRBJ2-1,TRBD2,TRBV10-3,13,.,TGTGCCAGTAGCGGGAGGCTGTACAATGAGCAGTTCTTC,CASSGRLYNEQFF
TRBJ1-4,TRBD1,TRBV7-9,19,.,TGTGCCAGCAGCGCGCCGGGACAGGGTATTAGGGTGTTCAATGAAAAACTGTTTTTT,CASSAPGQGIRVFNEKLFF
TRBJ2-1,.,TRBV2,14,.,TGTGCCACCCACCGGGACTCCCAGCCCAATGAGCAGTTCTTC,CATHRDSQPNEQFF
TRBJ1-1,.,TRBV29-1,13,.,TGCAGCGTTGAAGATTATCGGGAAACTGAAGCTTTCTTT,CSVEDYRETEAFF
TRBJ2-1,.,TRBV6-6,15,few,TGTGCCAGCAGCCTTGAACTGAGCTCCTACAATGAGCAGTTCTTC,CASSLELSSYNEQFF
TRBJ2-7,.,TRBV13,15,.,TGTGCCAGCAGCTTTATGCGGGAAACCTCCTACGAGCAGTACTTC,CASSFMRETSYEQYF
TRBJ2-5,TRBD2,TRBV5-6,17,.,TGTGCCAGCAGCTTGCGGGAGGTCCGGGACCCTCGGGAGACCCAGTACTTC,CASSLREVRDPRETQYF
TRBJ2-7,TRBD2,TRBV6-1,16,.,TGTGCCAGCAGTGGCCTGGTCGGGGGGAGACCCGGCGAGCAGTACTTC,CASSGLVGGRPGEQYF
TRBJ1-3,.,TRBV2,15,.,TGTGCCAGCAGTGAAGGCGCAGGGCTGGGAAACACCATATATTTT,CASSEGAGLGNTIYF